The rows below give T cell receptor beta chains drawn from one sample of a study of regulatory T cells in long-lasting Graves disease. TCRdb called the multiplex PCR reads again in MiXCR, with one record for every CDR3 protein. The top ten hold roughly 18% of the sample, which has under 800,000 distinct CDR3 sequences, under 20% seen once. The sample was also reused in another study, on T cells in Graves' hyperthyroidism and ophthalmopathy.

The source material was peripheral blood mononuclear cells (PBMCs), sampled at new diagnosis, from a patient treated with antithyroid drugs. The receptor set was obtained from a woman younger than 45 with Graves disease. Both conserved end residues are part of each CDR3. The D gene is left open where the match is weak. Part of the rows lack a size; the others show once, few, many or a class for expanded clones.

v_gene,j_gene,abundance,d_gene,CDR3aa,CDR3nt
TRBV19,TRBJ2-7,-,TRBD1,CASSKSGQGAYEQYF,TGTGCCAGTAGTAAGTCGGGACAGGGTGCCTACGAGCAGTACTTC
TRBV5-1,TRBJ2-1,-,TRBD2,CASSPPSGRAVEQFF,TGCGCCAGCAGCCCCCCTAGCGGGAGGGCCGTTGAGCAGTTCTTC
TRBV2,TRBJ1-5,many,-,CASSRLGDRSNQPQHF,TGTGCCAGCAGCCGCTTGGGAGACAGAAGCAATCAGCCCCAGCATTTT
TRBV12-5,TRBJ2-7,few,-,CASGSSGGGEQYF,TGTGCTAGTGGCTCCTCCGGAGGGGGCGAGCAGTACTTC
TRBV7-8,TRBJ1-5,-,-,CASSLGDGSNQPQHF,TGTGCCAGCAGCTTAGGTGACGGGAGCAATCAGCCCCAGCATTTT
TRBV24-1,TRBJ1-4,-,-,CATSVVSLQLMKNCFF,-
TRBV5-5,TRBJ2-5,-,-,CASRQSPLETQYF,TGTGCCAGTAGACAGTCCCCGTTAGAGACCCAGTACTTC
TRBV19,TRBJ1-5,-,-,CASSIIFGNQPQHF,TGTGCCAGTAGTATTATATTCGGAAATCAGCCCCAGCATTTT
TRBV6-5,TRBJ1-1,many,TRBD1,CASSYSLRSGGHTEAFF,TGTGCCAGCAGTTACAGTTTACGATCAGGGGGACACACTGAAGCTTTCTTT
TRBV6-5,TRBJ1-5,many,-,CASSYYARGRPQHF,TGTGCCAGCAGTTACTACGCCAGGGGTCGGCCCCAGCATTTT
TRBV12-5,TRBJ2-3,-,TRBD2,CASGITSGRVDTQYF,TGTGCTAGTGGTATTACTAGCGGGAGAGTGGATACGCAGTATTTT
TRBV5-1,TRBJ1-2,-,TRBD1,CASSSSTGTNYGYTF,TGCGCCAGCAGCTCTTCGACAGGGACGAACTATGGCTACACCTTC
TRBV12-3/TRBV12-4,TRBJ2-7,-,TRBD1,CASSFGTGAEEQYF,TGTGCCAGCAGTTTCGGGACAGGGGCGGAAGAGCAGTACTTC
TRBV2,TRBJ2-7,-,TRBD1,CASGDRGFYEQYF,TGTGCCAGCGGGGACAGGGGTTTTTACGAGCAGTACTTC
TRBV12-3/TRBV12-4,TRBJ2-1,few,TRBD2,CASSPLRRAGPYNEQFF,TGTGCCAGCAGTCCCCTCCGGAGAGCGGGGCCTTACAATGAGCAGTTCTTC
TRBV7-6,TRBJ2-7,-,-,CASSFRPTTSDEQYF,TGTGCCAGCAGCTTTAGGCCGACTACCTCGGACGAGCAGTACTTC
TRBV29-1,TRBJ2-3,few,TRBD2,CSVRAGAGVTQYF,TGCAGCGTGCGAGCGGGAGCTGGGGTTACGCAGTATTTT